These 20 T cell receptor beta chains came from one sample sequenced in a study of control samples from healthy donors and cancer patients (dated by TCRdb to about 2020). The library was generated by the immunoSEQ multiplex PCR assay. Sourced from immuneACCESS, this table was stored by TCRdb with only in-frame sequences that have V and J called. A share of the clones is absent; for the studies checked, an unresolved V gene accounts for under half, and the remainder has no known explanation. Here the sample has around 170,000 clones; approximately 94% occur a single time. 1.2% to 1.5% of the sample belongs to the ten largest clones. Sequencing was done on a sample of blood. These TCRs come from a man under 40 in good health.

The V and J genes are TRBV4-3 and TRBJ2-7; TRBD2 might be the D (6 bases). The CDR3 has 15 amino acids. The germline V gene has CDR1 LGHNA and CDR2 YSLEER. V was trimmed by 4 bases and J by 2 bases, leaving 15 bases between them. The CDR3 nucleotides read TGCGCCAGCAGCCTATCCCGTGGCGGGGCCTACGAGCAGTACTTC. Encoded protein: CASSLSRGGAYEQYF.

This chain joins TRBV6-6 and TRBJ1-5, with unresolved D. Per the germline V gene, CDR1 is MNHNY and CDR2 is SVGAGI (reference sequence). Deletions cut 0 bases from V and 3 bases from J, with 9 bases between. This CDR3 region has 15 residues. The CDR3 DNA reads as TGTGCCAGCAGTTACTCTTCCCCCGTCAATCAGCCCCAGCATTTT. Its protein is CASSYSSPVNQPQHF.

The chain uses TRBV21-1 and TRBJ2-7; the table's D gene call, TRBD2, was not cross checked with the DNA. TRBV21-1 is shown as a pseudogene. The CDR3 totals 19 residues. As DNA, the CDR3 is TGTGCCAGCAGGACGAACGGGACTAGCGGGAGGTCAGGCTCCTACGAGCAGTACTTC. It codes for CASRTNGTSGRSGSYEQYF.

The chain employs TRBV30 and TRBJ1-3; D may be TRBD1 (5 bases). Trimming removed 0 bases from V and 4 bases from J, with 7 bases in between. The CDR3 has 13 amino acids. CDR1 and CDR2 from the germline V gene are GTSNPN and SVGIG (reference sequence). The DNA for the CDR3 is TGTGCCTGGAGTGTGGGGCAAGGAAACACCATATATTTT. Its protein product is CAWSVGQGNTIYF.

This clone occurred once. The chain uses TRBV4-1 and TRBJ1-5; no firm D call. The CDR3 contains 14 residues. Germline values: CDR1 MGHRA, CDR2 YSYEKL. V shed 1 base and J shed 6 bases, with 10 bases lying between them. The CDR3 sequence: CASSQAQLGQPQHF. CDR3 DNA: TGCGCCAGCAGCCAAGCCCAATTGGGTCAGCCCCAGCATTTT.

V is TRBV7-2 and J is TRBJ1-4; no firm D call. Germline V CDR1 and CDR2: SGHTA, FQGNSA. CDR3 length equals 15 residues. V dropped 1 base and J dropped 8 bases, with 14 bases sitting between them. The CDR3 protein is CASSLVGMAGEKLFF. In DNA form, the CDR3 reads TGTGCCAGCAGCTTAGTAGGGATGGCGGGAGAAAAACTGTTTTTT.

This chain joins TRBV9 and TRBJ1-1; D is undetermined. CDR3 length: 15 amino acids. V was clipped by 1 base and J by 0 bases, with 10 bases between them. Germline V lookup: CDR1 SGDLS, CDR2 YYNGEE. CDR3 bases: TGTGCCAGCAGCGTATCCGGCAGCATGAACACTGAAGCTTTCTTT. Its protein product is CASSVSGSMNTEAFF.

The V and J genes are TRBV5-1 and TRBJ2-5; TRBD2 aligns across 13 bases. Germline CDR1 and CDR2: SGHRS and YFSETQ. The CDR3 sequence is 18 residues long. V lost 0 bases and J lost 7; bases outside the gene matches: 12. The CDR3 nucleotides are TGCGCCAGCAGCTTGGTCGGTCCCACTAGCGGGGGGGCCGGGACCCAGTACTTC. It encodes CASSLVGPTSGGAGTQYF.

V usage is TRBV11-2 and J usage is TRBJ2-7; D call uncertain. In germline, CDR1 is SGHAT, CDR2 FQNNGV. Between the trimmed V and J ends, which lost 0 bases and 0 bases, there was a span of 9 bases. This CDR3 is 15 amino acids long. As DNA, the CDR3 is TGTGCCAGCAGCTTAGAGGTCCGGATCTCCTACGAGCAGTACTTC. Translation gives CASSLEVRISYEQYF.

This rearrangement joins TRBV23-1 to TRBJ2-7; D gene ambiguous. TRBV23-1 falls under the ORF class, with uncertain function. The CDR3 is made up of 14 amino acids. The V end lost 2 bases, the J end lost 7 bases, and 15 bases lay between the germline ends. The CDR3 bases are TGCGCCAGCAGTCAACCACGGAGCCAGGAAGAGCAGTACTTC. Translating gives CASSQPRSQEEQYF.

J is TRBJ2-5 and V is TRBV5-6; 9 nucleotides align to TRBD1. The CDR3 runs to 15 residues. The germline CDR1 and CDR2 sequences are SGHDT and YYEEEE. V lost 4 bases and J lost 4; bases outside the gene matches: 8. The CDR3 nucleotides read TGTGCCAGCAGCCCTGGGACAGGGCGAGGAGAGACCCAGTACTTC. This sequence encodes CASSPGTGRGETQYF.

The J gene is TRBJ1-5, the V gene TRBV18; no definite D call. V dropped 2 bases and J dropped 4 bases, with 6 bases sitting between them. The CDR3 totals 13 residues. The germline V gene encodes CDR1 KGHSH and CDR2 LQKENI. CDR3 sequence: CASSPAGNQPQHF. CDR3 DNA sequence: TGTGCCAGCTCACCAGCGGGTAATCAGCCCCAGCATTTT.

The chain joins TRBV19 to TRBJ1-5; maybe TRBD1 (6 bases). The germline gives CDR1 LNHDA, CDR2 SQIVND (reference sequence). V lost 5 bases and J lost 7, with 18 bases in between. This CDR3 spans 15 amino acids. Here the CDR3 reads CASSSALGQHQPQHF. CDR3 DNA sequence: TGTGCCAGTAGTTCCGCCCTGGGACAACACCAGCCCCAGCATTTT. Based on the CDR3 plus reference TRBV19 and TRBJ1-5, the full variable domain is DGGITQSPKYLFRKEGQNVTLSCEQNLNHDAMYWYRQDPGQGLRLIYYSQIVNDFQKGDIAEGYSVSREKKESFPLTVTSAQKNPTAFYLCASSSALGQHQPQHFGDGTRLSIL.

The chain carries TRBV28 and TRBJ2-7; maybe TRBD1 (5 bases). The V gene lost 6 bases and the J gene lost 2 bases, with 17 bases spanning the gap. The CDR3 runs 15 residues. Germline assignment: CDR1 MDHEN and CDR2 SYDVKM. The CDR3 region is CASSPRTPPPYEQYF. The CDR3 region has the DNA TGTGCCAGCAGCCCCCGGACACCACCCCCCTACGAGCAGTACTTC. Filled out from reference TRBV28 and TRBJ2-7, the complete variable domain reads DVKVTQSSRYLVKRTGEKVFLECVQDMDHENMFWYRQDPGLGLRLIYFSYDVKMKEKGDIPEGYSVSREKKERFSLILESASTNQTSMYLCASSPRTPPPYEQYFGPGTRLTVT.

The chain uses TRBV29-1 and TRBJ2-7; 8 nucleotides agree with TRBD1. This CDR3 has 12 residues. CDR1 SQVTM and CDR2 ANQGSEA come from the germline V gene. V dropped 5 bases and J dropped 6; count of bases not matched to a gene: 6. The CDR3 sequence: CSVSTGAGEQYF. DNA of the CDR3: TGCAGCGTTTCGACAGGGGCTGGCGAGCAGTACTTC.

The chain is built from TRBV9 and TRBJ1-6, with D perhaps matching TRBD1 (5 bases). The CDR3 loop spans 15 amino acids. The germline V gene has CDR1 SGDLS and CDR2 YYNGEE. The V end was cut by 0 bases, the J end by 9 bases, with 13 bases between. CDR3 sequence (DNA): TGTGCCAGCAGCGTAGGGGGGTCGGGGAGTTCACCCCTCCACTTT. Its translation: CASSVGGSGSSPLHF.

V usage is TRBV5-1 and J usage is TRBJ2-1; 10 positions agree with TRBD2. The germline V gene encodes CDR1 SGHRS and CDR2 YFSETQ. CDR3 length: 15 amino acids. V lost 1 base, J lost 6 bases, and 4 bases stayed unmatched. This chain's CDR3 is CASSLSLAGPNEQFF. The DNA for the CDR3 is TGCGCCAGCAGCTTGTCACTAGCGGGGCCCAATGAGCAGTTCTTC. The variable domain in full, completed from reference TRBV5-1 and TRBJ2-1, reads KAGVTQTPRYLIKTRGQQVTLSCSPISGHRSVSWYQQTPGQGLQFLFEYFSETQRNKGNFPGRFSGRQFSNSRSEMNVSTLELGDSALYLCASSLSLAGPNEQFFGPGTRLTVL.

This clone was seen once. CDR3 nucleotides: TGTGCCAGCAGCGTAGGGTCCGCGGGGATGGGTGACGAGCAGTACTTC. The encoded protein is CASSVGSAGMGDEQYF. The V gene is TRBV9, the J gene TRBJ2-7; a weak D match, TRBD2 (6 bases). Germline loops: CDR1 SGDLS, CDR2 YYNGEE. The CDR3 is made up of 16 amino acids. Trimming took off 0 bases at V and 5 bases at J, with 18 bases between the two ends.

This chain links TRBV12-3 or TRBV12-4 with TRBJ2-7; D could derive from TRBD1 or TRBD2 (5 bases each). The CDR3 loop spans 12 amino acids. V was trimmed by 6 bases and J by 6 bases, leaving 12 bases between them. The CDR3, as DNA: TGTGCCAGCAGCCTAGCTGGGGCCGAGCAGTACTTC. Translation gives CASSLAGAEQYF.

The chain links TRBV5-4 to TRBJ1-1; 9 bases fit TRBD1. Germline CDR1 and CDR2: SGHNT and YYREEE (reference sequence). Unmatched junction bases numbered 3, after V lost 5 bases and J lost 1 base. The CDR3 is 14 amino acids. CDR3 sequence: CASRRTGANTEAFF. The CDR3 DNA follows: TGTGCCAGCAGGCGGACAGGGGCGAACACTGAAGCTTTCTTT.